This TCR beta chain was sequenced for a study of T cells in Graves' hyperthyroidism and ophthalmopathy. Study-wide results and limits: Model predictions of ophthalmopathy came a median roughly 6.7 months before onset.

The CDR3 runs 17 residues. Per germline, CDR1 MGHDK and CDR2 SYGVNS. V was pared by 4 bases and J by 3 bases, with 14 bases of the junction left unmatched. Comment on this clonotype: The antigen remains undetermined.

The TCR beta CDR3 regions underwent amplification using RNA transcripts as the source. The TCR CDR3 first-round RT-PCR relied on the HTBI primer set. TCRdb analysed the multiplex PCR reads with MiXCR anew, one entry per CDR3 protein. Counted here are around 760,000 distinct CDR3 sequences, roughly a third occurring once; the ten biggest clones make up less than 35%. The sequencing input was blood. The genes are TRBV25-1 and TRBJ1-2, with TRBD1 matching 7 bases. The clonotype comes from a woman aged 40 to 50 with Graves' hyperthyroidism. The CDR3 DNA reads as TGTGCCAGCAGTGCTAAGGGGGCCCGGGACGTAGACTATGGCTACACCTTC. As protein: CASSAKGARDVDYGYTF.